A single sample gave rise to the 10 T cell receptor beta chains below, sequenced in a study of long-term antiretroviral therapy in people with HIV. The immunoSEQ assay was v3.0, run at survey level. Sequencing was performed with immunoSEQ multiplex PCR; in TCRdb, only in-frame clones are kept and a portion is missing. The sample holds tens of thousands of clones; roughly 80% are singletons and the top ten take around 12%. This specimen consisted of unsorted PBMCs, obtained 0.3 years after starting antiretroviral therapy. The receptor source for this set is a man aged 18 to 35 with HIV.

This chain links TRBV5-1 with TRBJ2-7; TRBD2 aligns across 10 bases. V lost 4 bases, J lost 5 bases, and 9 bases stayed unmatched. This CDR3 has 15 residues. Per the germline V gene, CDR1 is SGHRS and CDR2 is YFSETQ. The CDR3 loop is CASSTGAGGPHEQYF. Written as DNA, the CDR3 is TGCGCCAGCAGCACAGGAGCGGGAGGGCCCCACGAGCAGTACTTC.

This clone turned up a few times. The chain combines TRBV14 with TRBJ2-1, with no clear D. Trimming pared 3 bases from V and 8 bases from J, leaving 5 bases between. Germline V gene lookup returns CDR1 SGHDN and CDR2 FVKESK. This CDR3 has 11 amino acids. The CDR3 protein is CASSHVDEQFF. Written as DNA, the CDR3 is TGTGCCAGCAGCCATGTGGATGAGCAGTTCTTC.

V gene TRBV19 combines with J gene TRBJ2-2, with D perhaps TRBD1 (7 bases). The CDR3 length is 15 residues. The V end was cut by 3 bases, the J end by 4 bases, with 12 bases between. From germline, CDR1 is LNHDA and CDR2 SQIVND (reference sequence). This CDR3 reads CASSMEGAGTGELFF. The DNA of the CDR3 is TGTGCCAGTAGTATGGAGGGGGCAGGCACCGGGGAGCTGTTTTTT.

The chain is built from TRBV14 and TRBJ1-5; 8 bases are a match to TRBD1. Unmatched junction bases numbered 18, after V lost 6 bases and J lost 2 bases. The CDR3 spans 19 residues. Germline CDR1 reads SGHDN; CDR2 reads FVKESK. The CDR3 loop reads CASSLVSGRGLLCNQPQHF. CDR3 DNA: TGTGCCAGCAGTCTTGTTTCCGGCAGGGGGCTTTTGTGCAATCAGCCCCAGCATTTT.

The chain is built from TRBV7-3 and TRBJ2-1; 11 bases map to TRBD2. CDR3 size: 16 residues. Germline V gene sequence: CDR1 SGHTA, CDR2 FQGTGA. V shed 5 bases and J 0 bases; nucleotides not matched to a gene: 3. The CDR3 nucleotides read TGTGCCAGCAGCCCCGGACTAGCGGGCTCCTACAATGAGCAGTTCTTC. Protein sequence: CASSPGLAGSYNEQFF. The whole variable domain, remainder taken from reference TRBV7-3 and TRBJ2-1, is GAGVSQTPSNKVTEKGKYVELRCDPISGHTALYWYRQSLGQGPEFLIYFQGTGAADDSGLPNDRFFAVRPEGSVSTLKIQRTERGDSAVYLCASSPGLAGSYNEQFFGPGTRLTVL.

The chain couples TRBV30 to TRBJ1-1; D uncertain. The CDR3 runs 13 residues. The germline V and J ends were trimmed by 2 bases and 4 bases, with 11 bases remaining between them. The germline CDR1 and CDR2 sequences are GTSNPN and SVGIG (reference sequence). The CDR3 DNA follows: TGTGCCTGGAGTAGGACCCTGGGCACTGAAGCTTTCTTT. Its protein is CAWSRTLGTEAFF.

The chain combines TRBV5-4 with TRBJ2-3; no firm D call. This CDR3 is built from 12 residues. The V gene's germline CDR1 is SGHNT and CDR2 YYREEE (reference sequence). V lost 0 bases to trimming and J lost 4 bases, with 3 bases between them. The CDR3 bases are TGTGCCAGCAGCTTGGATCCAGATACGCAGTATTTT. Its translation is CASSLDPDTQYF. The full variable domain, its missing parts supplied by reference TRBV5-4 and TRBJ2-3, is ETGVTQSPTHLIKTRGQQVTLRCSSQSGHNTVSWYQQALGQGPQFIFQYYREEENGRGNFPPRFSGLQFPNYSSELNVNALELDDSALYLCASSLDPDTQYFGPGTRLTVL.

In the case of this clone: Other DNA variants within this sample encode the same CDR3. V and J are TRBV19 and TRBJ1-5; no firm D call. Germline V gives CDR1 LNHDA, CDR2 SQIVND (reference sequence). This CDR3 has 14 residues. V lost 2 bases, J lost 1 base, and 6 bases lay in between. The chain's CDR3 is CASSIIGSNQPQHF. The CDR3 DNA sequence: TGTGCCAGTAGTATAATTGGGAGCAATCAGCCCCAGCATTTT.

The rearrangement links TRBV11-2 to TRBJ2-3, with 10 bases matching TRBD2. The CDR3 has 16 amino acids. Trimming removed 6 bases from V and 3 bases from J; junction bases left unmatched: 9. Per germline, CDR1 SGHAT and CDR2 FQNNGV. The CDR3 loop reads CASRHPTSGDTDTQYF. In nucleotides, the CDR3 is TGTGCCAGCAGGCATCCCACTAGCGGGGATACAGATACGCAGTATTTT. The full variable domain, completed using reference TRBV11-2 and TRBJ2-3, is EAGVAQSPRYKIIEKRQSVAFWCNPISGHATLYWYQQILGQGPKLLIQFQNNGVVDDSQLPKDRFSAERLKGVDSTLKIQPAKLEDSAVYLCASRHPTSGDTDTQYFGPGTRLTVL.

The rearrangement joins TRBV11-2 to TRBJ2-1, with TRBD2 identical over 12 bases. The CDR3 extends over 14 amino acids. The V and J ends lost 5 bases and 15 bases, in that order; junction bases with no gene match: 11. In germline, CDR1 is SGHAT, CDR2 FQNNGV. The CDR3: CASSRLAGGPVPFF. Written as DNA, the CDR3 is TGTGCCAGCAGCCGGCTAGCGGGGGGGCCCGTTCCGTTCTTC.